The 10 T cell receptor beta chains in this list originate from one sample, sequenced in a study of T cell responses to AZD1222 COVID-19 vaccine. Only in-frame clones appear in the TCRdb table, and some are missing; sequencing was by immunoSEQ multiplex PCR. The table has 95,000 to 100,000 clones, more than 75% seen once; the top ten hold approximately 15%. The material was peripheral blood, obtained on day 0 of AZD1222 vaccination. The receptors shown here come from an adult in good health.

This chain links TRBV11-2 with TRBJ2-1; D remains unclear. This CDR3 contains 12 residues. Germline CDR1 is SGHAT and CDR2 is FQNNGV. V gave up 4 bases and J gave up 9 bases, with 10 bases separating them. The CDR3 region is CASSSLVGEQFF. CDR3 DNA: TGTGCCAGCAGCTCATTAGTGGGTGAGCAGTTCTTC.

This rearrangement joins TRBV6-5 to TRBJ1-1; D not certain. The CDR3 covers 14 residues. Trimming pared 7 bases from V and 1 base from J, leaving 13 bases between. Per the germline V gene, CDR1 is MNHEY and CDR2 is SVGAGI. Here the CDR3 reads CASTYGPKNTEAFF. The CDR3 DNA reads TGTGCCAGCACCTACGGGCCGAAGAACACTGAAGCTTTCTTT.

The chain links TRBV5-1 to TRBJ2-7; no definite D call. The CDR3 runs to 14 residues. Trimming removed 0 bases at V and 2 bases at J, with 9 bases between. Germline V gene lookup returns CDR1 SGHRS and CDR2 YFSETQ. The CDR3 here is CASSLVMAPYEQYF. CDR3 in DNA: TGCGCCAGCAGCTTGGTGATGGCTCCCTACGAGCAGTACTTC.

The J gene is TRBJ2-2, the V gene TRBV5-1, with TRBD1 as a possible D gene (6 bases). V was trimmed by 0 bases and J by 4 bases, leaving 13 bases between them. The CDR3 loop spans 16 amino acids. Germline values: CDR1 SGHRS, CDR2 YFSETQ. CDR3 in amino acids: CASSLVTGLSTGELFF. The CDR3 region has the DNA TGCGCCAGCAGCTTGGTTACAGGGCTCTCCACCGGGGAGCTGTTTTTT.

The rearrangement links TRBV19 to TRBJ1-4; 7 nucleotides agree with TRBD1. The CDR3 runs to 16 residues. Germline lookup yields CDR1 LNHDA and CDR2 SQIVND (reference sequence). J gave up 5 bases and V 9 bases, and 15 bases lay outside the gene matches. The CDR3 region has the DNA TGTGCCAGCAGGGGGAGAATGGGACAGCTAAATGAAAAACTGTTTTTT. This gives the protein CASRGRMGQLNEKLFF. The whole variable domain, filled in from reference TRBV19 and TRBJ1-4, reads DGGITQSPKYLFRKEGQNVTLSCEQNLNHDAMYWYRQDPGQGLRLIYYSQIVNDFQKGDIAEGYSVSREKKESFPLTVTSAQKNPTAFYLCASRGRMGQLNEKLFFGSGTQLSVL.

This chain joins TRBV28 and TRBJ1-1; maybe TRBD1 (5 bases). The V gene's germline CDR1 is MDHEN and CDR2 SYDVKM. The CDR3 runs to 18 residues. V lost 1 base, J lost 4 bases, and 22 bases lay in between. CDR3 loop: CASSLLFWPRGRGTEAFF. The CDR3 bases are TGTGCCAGCAGTTTATTGTTTTGGCCTCGGGGCCGTGGCACTGAAGCTTTCTTT. The entire variable domain, with the rest obtained from reference TRBV28 and TRBJ1-1, is as follows: DVKVTQSSRYLVKRTGEKVFLECVQDMDHENMFWYRQDPGLGLRLIYFSYDVKMKEKGDIPEGYSVSREKKERFSLILESASTNQTSMYLCASSLLFWPRGRGTEAFFGQGTRLTVV.

The CDR3 sequence is CASSSPSGTNNEKLFF. The CDR3 coding sequence is TGTGCCAGCAGTTCCCCCTCCGGGACAAATAATGAAAAACTGTTTTTT. The rearrangement links TRBV28 to TRBJ1-4, with D perhaps matching TRBD1 (6 bases). Germline CDR1 MDHEN, CDR2 SYDVKM. Trimming removed 4 bases from V and 4 bases from J, with 16 bases in between. The CDR3 length is 16 residues. Based on the CDR3 plus reference TRBV28 and TRBJ1-4, the full variable domain is DVKVTQSSRYLVKRTGEKVFLECVQDMDHENMFWYRQDPGLGLRLIYFSYDVKMKEKGDIPEGYSVSREKKERFSLILESASTNQTSMYLCASSSPSGTNNEKLFFGSGTQLSVL.

The chain is built from TRBV11-3 and TRBJ2-2; D possibly matches TRBD1 or TRBD2 (7 bases each). There are 16 residues in the CDR3. V dropped 5 bases and J dropped 4 bases, with 17 bases sitting between them. Germline-derived CDR1 and CDR2 are SGHNT and YENEEA. The CDR3 region has the DNA TGTGCCAGCAGCCCCCAGGGGGGGCCGGGCACCGGGGAGCTGTTTTTT. Translated: CASSPQGGPGTGELFF.

CDR3 protein: CASSPPGQQYEQYF. The DNA for the CDR3 is TGTGCCAGCAGTCCCCCGGGACAGCAATACGAGCAGTACTTC. This chain uses TRBV27 with TRBJ2-7; 7 nucleotides align to TRBD1. J gave up 4 bases and V 5 bases, and 8 bases lay outside the gene matches. The CDR3 contains 14 residues. CDR1 is MNHEY, CDR2 SMNVEV, per germline (reference sequence).

The gene calls are TRBV3-1 (or the pseudogene TRBV3-2) and TRBJ1-3; D is undetermined. Trimming took 4 bases from V and 0 from J, leaving 7 bases between them. CDR1 is LGHDT, CDR2 YNNKEL, per germline (reference sequence). There are 14 residues in the CDR3. CDR3 bases: TGTGCCAGCAGCCCTGGAAACTCTGGAAACACCATATATTTT. This gives the protein CASSPGNSGNTIYF.